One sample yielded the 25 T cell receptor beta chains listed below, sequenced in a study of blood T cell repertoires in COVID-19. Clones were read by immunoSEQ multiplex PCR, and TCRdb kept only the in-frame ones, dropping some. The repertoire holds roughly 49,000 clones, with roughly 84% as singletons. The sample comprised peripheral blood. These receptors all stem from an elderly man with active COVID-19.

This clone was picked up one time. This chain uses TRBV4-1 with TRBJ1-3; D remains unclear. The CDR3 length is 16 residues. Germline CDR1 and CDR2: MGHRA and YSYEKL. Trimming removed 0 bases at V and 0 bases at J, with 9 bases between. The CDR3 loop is CASSQDPEISGNTIYF. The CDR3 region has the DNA TGCGCCAGCAGCCAAGATCCGGAGATCTCTGGAAACACCATATATTTT.

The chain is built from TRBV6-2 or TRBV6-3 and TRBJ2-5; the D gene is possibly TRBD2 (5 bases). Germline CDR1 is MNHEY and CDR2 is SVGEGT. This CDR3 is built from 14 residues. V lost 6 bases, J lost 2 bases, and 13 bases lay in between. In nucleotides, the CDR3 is TGTGCCAGCAGCAAAGAGGGAAGACAAGAGACCCAGTACTTC. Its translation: CASSKEGRQETQYF.

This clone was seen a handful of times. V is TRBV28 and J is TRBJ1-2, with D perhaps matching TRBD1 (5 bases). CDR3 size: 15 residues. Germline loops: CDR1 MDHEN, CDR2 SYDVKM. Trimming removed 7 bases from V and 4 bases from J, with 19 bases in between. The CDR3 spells CASIRTSQGSYGYTF. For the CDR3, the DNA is TGTGCCAGCATCCGGACGAGTCAGGGTTCCTATGGCTACACCTTC.

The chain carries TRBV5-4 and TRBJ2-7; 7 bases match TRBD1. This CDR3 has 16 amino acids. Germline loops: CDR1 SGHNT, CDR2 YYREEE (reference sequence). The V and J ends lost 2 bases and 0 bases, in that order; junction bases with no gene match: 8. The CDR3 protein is CASSLGRGSRSYEQYF. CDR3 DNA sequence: TGTGCCAGCAGCTTAGGCAGGGGGTCACGCTCCTACGAGCAGTACTTC.

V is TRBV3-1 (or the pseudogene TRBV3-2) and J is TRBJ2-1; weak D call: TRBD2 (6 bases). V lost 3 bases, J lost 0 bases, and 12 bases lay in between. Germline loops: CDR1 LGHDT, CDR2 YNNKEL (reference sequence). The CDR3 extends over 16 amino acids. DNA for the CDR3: TGTGCCAGCAGCCAGAGCGGGCCTAGCTCCTACAATGAGCAGTTCTTC. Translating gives CASSQSGPSSYNEQFF.

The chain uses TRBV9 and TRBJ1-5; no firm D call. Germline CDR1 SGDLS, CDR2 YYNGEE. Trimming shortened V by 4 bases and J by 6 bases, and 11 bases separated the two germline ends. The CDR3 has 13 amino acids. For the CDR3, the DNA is TGTGCCAGCAGCCTAGGACCGGGTCAGCCCCAGCATTTT. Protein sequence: CASSLGPGQPQHF.

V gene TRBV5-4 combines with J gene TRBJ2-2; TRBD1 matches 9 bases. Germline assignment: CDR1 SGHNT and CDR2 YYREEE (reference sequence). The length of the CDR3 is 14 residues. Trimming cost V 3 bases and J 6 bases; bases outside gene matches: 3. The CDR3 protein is CASSYNRGPGELFF. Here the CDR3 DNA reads TGTGCCAGCAGCTACAACAGGGGGCCCGGGGAGCTGTTTTTT. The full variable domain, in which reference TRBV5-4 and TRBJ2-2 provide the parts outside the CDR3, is ETGVTQSPTHLIKTRGQQVTLRCSSQSGHNTVSWYQQALGQGPQFIFQYYREEENGRGNFPPRFSGLQFPNYSSELNVNALELDDSALYLCASSYNRGPGELFFGEGSRLTVL.

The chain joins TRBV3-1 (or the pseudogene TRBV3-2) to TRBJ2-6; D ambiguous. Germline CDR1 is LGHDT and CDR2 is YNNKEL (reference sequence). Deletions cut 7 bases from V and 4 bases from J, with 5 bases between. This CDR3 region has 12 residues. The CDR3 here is CASTMGANVLTF. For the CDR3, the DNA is TGTGCCAGCACCATGGGGGCCAACGTCCTGACTTTC.

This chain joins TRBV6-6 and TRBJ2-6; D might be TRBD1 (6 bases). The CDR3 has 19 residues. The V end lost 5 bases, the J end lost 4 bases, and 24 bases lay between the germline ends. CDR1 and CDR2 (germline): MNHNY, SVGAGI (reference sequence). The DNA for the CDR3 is TGTGCCAGCAGTCCCCGGGACATCCCCTCGAGGTCCGGGGCCAACGTCCTGACTTTC. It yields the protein CASSPRDIPSRSGANVLTF.

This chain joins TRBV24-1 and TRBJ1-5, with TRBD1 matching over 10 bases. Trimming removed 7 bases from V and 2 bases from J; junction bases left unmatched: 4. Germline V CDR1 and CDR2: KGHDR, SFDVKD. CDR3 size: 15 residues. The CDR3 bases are TGTGCCACCAGGGGGACAGGGGAGGGCAATCAGCCCCAGCATTTT. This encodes CATRGTGEGNQPQHF.

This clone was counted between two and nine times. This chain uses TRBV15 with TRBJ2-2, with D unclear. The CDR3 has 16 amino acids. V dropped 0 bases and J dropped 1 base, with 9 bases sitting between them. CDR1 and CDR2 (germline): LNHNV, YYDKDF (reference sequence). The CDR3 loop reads CATSRDISQNTGELFF. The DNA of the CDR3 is TGTGCCACCAGCAGAGATATTAGTCAGAACACCGGGGAGCTGTTTTTT.

The CDR3 region has the DNA TGTGCCAGCAGCTTCTTGGGGAGCGAGCAGTACTTC. This translates into CASSFLGSEQYF. The chain carries TRBV7-9 and TRBJ2-7, with a possible D match to TRBD2 (5 bases). V was pared by 3 bases and J by 6 bases, with 9 bases between. CDR3 length: 12 amino acids. Germline CDR1 is SEHNR and CDR2 is FQNEAQ (reference sequence).

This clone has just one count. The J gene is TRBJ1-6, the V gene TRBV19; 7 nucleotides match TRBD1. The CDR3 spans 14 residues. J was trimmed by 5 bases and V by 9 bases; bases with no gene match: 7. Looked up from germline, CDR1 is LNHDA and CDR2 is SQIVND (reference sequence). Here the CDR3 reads CASGAGTDNSPLHF. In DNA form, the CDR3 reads TGTGCCAGCGGAGCCGGGACAGATAATTCACCCCTCCACTTT.

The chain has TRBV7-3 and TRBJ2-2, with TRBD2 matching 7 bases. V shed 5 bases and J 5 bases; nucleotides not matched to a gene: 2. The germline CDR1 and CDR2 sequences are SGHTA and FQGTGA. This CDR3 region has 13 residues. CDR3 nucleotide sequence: TGTGCCAGCAGCCCGGGAGGAACCGGGGAGCTGTTTTTT. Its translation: CASSPGGTGELFF.

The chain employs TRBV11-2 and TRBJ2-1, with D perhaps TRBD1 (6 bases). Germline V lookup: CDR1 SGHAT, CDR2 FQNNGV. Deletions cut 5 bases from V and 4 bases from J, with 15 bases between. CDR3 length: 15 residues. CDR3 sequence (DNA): TGTGCCAGCAGCCTCCTGGACAGACTTTACAATGAGCAGTTCTTC. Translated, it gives CASSLLDRLYNEQFF.

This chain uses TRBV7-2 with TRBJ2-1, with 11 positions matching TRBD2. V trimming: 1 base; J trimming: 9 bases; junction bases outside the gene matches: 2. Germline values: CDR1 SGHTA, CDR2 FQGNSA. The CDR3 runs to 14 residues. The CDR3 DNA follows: TGTGCCAGCAGCTTAGTAGCGGGAGGGGCTGAGCAGTTCTTC. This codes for CASSLVAGGAEQFF.

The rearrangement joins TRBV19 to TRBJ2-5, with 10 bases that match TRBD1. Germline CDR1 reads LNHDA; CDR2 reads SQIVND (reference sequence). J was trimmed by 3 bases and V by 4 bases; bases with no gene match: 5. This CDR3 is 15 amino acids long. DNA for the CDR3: TGTGCCAGTAGTAGACAGGGGGCTGGGGAAGAGACCCAGTACTTC. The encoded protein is CASSRQGAGEETQYF.

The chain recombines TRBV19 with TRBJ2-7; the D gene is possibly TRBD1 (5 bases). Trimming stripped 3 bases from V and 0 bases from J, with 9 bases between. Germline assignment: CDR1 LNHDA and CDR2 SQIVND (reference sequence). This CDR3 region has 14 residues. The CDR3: CASSIQGYSYEQYF. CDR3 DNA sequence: TGTGCCAGTAGTATCCAGGGCTACTCCTACGAGCAGTACTTC.

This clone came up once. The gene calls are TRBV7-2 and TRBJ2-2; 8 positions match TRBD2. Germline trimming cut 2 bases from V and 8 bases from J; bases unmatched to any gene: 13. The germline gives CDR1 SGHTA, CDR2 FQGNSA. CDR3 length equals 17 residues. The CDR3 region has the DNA TGTGCCAGCAGCTTATCCTCCGTGGGCGGGAGGACGGGGGAGCTGTTTTTT. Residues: CASSLSSVGGRTGELFF.

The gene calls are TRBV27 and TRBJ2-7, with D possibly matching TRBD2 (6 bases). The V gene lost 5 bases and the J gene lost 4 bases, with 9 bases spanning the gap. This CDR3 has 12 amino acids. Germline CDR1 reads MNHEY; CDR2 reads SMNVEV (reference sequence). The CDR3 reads CASSPGGYEQYF. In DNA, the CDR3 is TGTGCCAGCAGTCCCGGGGGATACGAGCAGTACTTC.

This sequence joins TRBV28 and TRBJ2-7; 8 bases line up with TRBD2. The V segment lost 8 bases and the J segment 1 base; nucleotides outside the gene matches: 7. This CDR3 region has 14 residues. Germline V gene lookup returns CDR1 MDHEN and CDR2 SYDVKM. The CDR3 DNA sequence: TGTGCCAGCTCGAACGGCGGGGGGTCCTACGAGCAGTACTTC. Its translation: CASSNGGGSYEQYF. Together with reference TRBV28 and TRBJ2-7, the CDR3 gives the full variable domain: DVKVTQSSRYLVKRTGEKVFLECVQDMDHENMFWYRQDPGLGLRLIYFSYDVKMKEKGDIPEGYSVSREKKERFSLILESASTNQTSMYLCASSNGGGSYEQYFGPGTRLTVT.

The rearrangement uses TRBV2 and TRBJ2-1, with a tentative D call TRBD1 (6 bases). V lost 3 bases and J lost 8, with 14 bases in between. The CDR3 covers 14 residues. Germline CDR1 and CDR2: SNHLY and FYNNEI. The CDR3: CASSEGQGWDEQFF. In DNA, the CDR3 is TGTGCCAGCAGTGAGGGGCAGGGGTGGGATGAGCAGTTCTTC.

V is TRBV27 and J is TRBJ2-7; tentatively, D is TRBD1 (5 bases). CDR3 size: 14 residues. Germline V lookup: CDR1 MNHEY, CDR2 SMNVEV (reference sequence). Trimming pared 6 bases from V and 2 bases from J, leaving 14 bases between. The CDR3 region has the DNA TGTGCCAGCAGCCCCGGCCGGACAACCTACGAGCAGTACTTC. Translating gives CASSPGRTTYEQYF.

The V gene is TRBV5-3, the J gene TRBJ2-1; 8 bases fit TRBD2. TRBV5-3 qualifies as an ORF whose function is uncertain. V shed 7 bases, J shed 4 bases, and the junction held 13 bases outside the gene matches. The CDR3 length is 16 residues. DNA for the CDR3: TGTGCCAGATGGGCCCCAAGCGGGGGAAATTACAATGAGCAGTTCTTC. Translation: CARWAPSGGNYNEQFF.

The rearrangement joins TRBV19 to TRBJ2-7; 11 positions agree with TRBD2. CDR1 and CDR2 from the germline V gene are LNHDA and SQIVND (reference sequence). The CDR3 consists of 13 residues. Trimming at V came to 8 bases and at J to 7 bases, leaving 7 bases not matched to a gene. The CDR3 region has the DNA TGTGCCAGTGGCACTAGCGGGAGCGGGGAGCAGTACTTC. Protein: CASGTSGSGEQYF.